This passage covers 8 T cell receptor beta chains from one sample sequenced in a study of type 1 and type 2 diabetes patients. Genomic DNA was the PCR template. Multiplex PCR with 30 forward and 13 reverse primers amplified the TCR beta CDR3. One entry per CDR3 protein results from TCRdb running MiXCR on the multiplex PCR reads. The table records fewer than 300,000 distinct CDR3 sequences, over 45% of them present only once. Sequenced material: peripheral blood mononuclear cells (PBMCs). These receptors were collected from a man between 18 and 29 years old with type 2 diabetes.

The chain has TRBV10-1 and TRBJ2-1; D may be TRBD2 (5 bases). Germline-derived CDR1 and CDR2 are WNHNN and SYGVQD (reference sequence). Trimming shortened V by 8 bases and J by 4 bases, and 15 bases separated the two germline ends. The CDR3 extends over 14 amino acids. This CDR3 is CASSPAVRYNEQFF. CDR3 coding DNA: TGCGCCAGCTCCCCAGCGGTTAGATACAATGAGCAGTTCTTC.

With regard to this clonotype: Mismatch with germline at one junction end may stem from a read error. The V gene is TRBV15, the J gene TRBJ2-7; 7 bases are a match to TRBD1. CDR3 length: 14 residues. Germline V gene data show CDR1 as LNHNV and CDR2 as YYDKDF (reference sequence). CDR3 protein: CASSVVPGQYEQYF. The CDR3 bases are TGTGCCAGCAGCGTAGTCCCGGGACAGTACGAGCAGTACTTC.

The chain is built from TRBV5-1 and TRBJ1-1, with a tentative D call TRBD1 (5 bases). Germline-derived CDR1 and CDR2 are SGHRS and YFSETQ. This CDR3 comprises 14 residues. V dropped 5 bases and J dropped 5 bases, with 16 bases sitting between them. The CDR3 coding sequence is TGCGCCAGCAGACTCAGCGGGGGGGAAACTGAAGCTTTCTTT. Translated, it gives CASRLSGGETEAFF.

The sample holds a few counts of this clonotype. The V and J genes are TRBV7-8 and TRBJ1-1; no definite D call. The germline CDR1 and CDR2 sequences are SGHVS and FQNEAQ. Trimming cost V 0 bases and J 0 bases, with 8 bases left between them. The CDR3 contains 15 residues. The DNA for the CDR3 is TGTGCCAGCAGCTTAGCGGCGGGGTTGAACACTGAAGCTTTCTTT. Its protein is CASSLAAGLNTEAFF.

V and J are TRBV6-2 or TRBV6-3 and TRBJ2-7, with D tentatively TRBD1 or TRBD2 (6 bases each). V gave up 5 bases and J gave up 0 bases, with 20 bases separating them. The CDR3 is 17 amino acids. CDR1 is MNHEY, CDR2 SVGEGT, per germline. CDR3 region: CASSKLLGGHLSYEQYF. The CDR3 bases are TGTGCCAGCAGTAAACTCCTAGGGGGGCACCTCTCCTACGAGCAGTACTTC.

A note on this clonotype: Its ends do not fully match the called genes, so a read error is possible. The CDR3 nucleotides are TGTGCCAGTAGTAACACAGCAGCAACTAATGAAAAACTGTCTTTT. Translation gives CASSNTAATNEKLSF. This rearrangement joins TRBV19 to TRBJ1-4; D not certain. The CDR3 totals 15 residues. The germline V gene has CDR1 LNHDA and CDR2 SQIVND (reference sequence).

Turning to this clonotype: The conserved phenylalanine or tryptophan is not found at the CDR3 terminus, so this likely reflects a read error. The gene calls are TRBV28 and TRBJ2-7; D remains unclear. The CDR3 covers 14 residues. V gave up 4 bases and J gave up 2 bases, with 12 bases separating them. CDR1 MDHEN and CDR2 SYDVKM come from the germline V gene. The CDR3, as DNA: TGTGCCAGCAGTTCCTTGAGAATCACCTACGAGCAGTACCTC. Residues: CASSSLRITYEQYL.

Details on this clonotype: Being one base from a much bigger clone, this may be a read error. The J gene is TRBJ1-2, the V gene TRBV10-1; TRBD1 matches at 7 bases. CDR3 size: 16 residues. The germline CDR1 and CDR2 sequences are WNHNN and SYGVQD (reference sequence). The CDR3, as DNA: TGCGCCTGCAGTGGAAGTCCGGGACAGCATTACTATGGCTACACCTTC. Translating gives CACSGSPGQHYYGYTF.